This T cell receptor (beta chain) was captured in a study of blood T cell repertoires in COVID-19. The CDR3 loop spans 14 amino acids. Germline V lookup: CDR1 SGHTA, CDR2 FQGTGA. V was clipped by 3 bases and J by 7 bases; unmatched bases: 4. The method was immunoSEQ multiplex PCR; TCRdb's version includes in-frame clones alone and lacks a portion of them. The repertoire includes roughly 140,000 clones, about 86% of them detected once, and over 7% sits in the top ten. V is TRBV7-3 and J is TRBJ2-1; 9 nucleotides agree with TRBD2. Sample: peripheral blood. The TCR originated in a human donor in a cohort sampled during active COVID-19. CDR3 sequence reads: CASSFGSGGNEQFF. The CDR3 DNA reads TGTGCCAGCAGCTTTGGGAGCGGGGGGAATGAGCAGTTCTTC. Supplemented by reference TRBV7-3 and TRBJ2-1, the full variable domain reads GAGVSQTPSNKVTEKGKYVELRCDPISGHTALYWYRQSLGQGPEFLIYFQGTGAADDSGLPNDRFFAVRPEGSVSTLKIQRTERGDSAVYLCASSFGSGGNEQFFGPGTRLTVL.